The entry that follows covers one T cell receptor (beta chain) sequence. Its antigen is not known. Several immunoSEQ plates held equal portions of the genomic DNA taken from each subset. Source study methods: From ImmunoSEQ came sequences covering only the junction and carrying no quality scores, so filtering differed. Here immunoSEQ multiplex PCR was the method, and the copy in TCRdb shows in-frame clones only, minus some. V, J and clone size derive from that table, while D and trimming were established from the DNA sequence. Found here are fewer than 850,000 clones, about two thirds of them singletons; the top ten hold about 2%. The data are from a study of shared clonotypes between healthy human individuals. The study, taken as a whole, reports: Naive subsets generally exceeded memory subsets in estimated richness.

Between the trimmed V and J ends, which lost 1 base and 0 bases, there was a span of 12 bases. CDR3 size: 16 residues. CDR1 and CDR2 (germline): SEHNR, FQNEAQ (reference sequence). This clonotype was obtained from a young woman in good health. V gene TRBV7-9 combines with J gene TRBJ1-2; no reliable D call. The sequencing sample was made of memory CD4+ T cells sorted from blood. Documented subset: CD45RA-negative fraction. CDR3 in amino acids: CASSLVDRAANYGYTF. Written as DNA, the CDR3 is TGTGCCAGCAGCTTAGTGGACCGGGCCGCTAACTATGGCTACACCTTC. Filled out from reference TRBV7-9 and TRBJ1-2, the complete variable domain reads DTGVSQNPRHKITKRGQNVTFRCDPISEHNRLYWYRQTLGQGPEFLTYFQNEAQLEKSRLLSDRFSAERPKGSFSTLEIQRTEQGDSAMYLCASSLVDRAANYGYTFGSGTRLTVV.